This is a list of T cell receptor beta chains from one sample in a study of cytotoxic CD8 clonotypes in ibrutinib-treated CLL. Profiled with immunoSEQ multiplex PCR; TCRdb holds only in-frame clones, not every one. The sample lists just over 200,000 clones, 70% occurring once. This sample comprised PBMCs, obtained after 12 months of ibrutinib treatment. The source of these receptors is a human donor with chronic lymphocytic leukemia. The CDR3 runs from the conserved cysteine through the conserved F or W. A D gene is named only where the DNA matches it firmly. Clone size appears in some rows only: once, few, many, or a class for an expanded clone.

size,J,V,D,DNA,CDR3
.,TRBJ1-1,TRBV30,.,TGTGCCTGGAGTCCGCAGGCTTGGAACACTGAAGCTTTCTTT,CAWSPQAWNTEAFF
.,TRBJ1-3,TRBV29-1,.,TGCAGCGTTGATGACAGGACCATCTCTGGAAACACCATATATTTT,CSVDDRTISGNTIYF
.,TRBJ1-3,TRBV30,TRBD1,TGTGCCTGGAGGGACAGGGGGGATGCTGGAAACACCATATATTTT,CAWRDRGDAGNTIYF
.,TRBJ2-7,TRBV5-1,.,TGCGCCAGCAGCTTAGGTAGCTCCTACGAGCAGTACTTC,CASSLGSSYEQYF
.,TRBJ1-2,TRBV30,.,TGTGCCTGGAGTATGGGATCCCCTTTACTCTACTTACCAAACTATGGCTACACCTTC,CAWSMGSPLLYLPNYGYTF
few,TRBJ2-1,TRBV9,.,TGTGCCAGCAGCCAAGCTTGGGGAGCTGAGCAGTTCTTC,CASSQAWGAEQFF
.,TRBJ1-5,TRBV30,.,TGTGCCTGGAGTTCCGGGGCCTTCAATCAGCCCCAGCATTTT,CAWSSGAFNQPQHF
few,TRBJ2-5,TRBV5-4,.,TGTGCCAGCAGCGCCCGGGACGGACAAGAGACCCAGTACTTC,CASSARDGQETQYF
.,TRBJ2-1,TRBV5-1,TRBD2,TGCGCCAGCAGCACGGGACTAGGAAGTAATGAGCAGTTCTTC,CASSTGLGSNEQFF
few,TRBJ1-1,TRBV5-1,.,TGCGCCAGCTCCGGGACACAAAACACTGAAGCTTTCTTT,CASSGTQNTEAFF
.,TRBJ2-1,TRBV4-1,TRBD1,TGCGCCAGCAGCCAAGATCTCACCCCCCGACAGGGACAGTTCTTC,CASSQDLTPRQGQFF
.,TRBJ1-5,TRBV30,TRBD1,TGTGCCTGGACGGCCGGGACAGGGCCCAATCAGCCCCAGCATTTT,CAWTAGTGPNQPQHF
.,TRBJ2-3,TRBV5-1,.,TGCGCCAGCAGCCTGTCTATTAGCACAGATACGCAGTATTTT,CASSLSISTDTQYF
few,TRBJ2-7,TRBV5-1,TRBD2,TGCGCCAGCAGCTCACAACTCGCCGTGGGACTAGCGGGCGAGCAGTACTTC,CASSSQLAVGLAGEQYF
.,TRBJ2-7,TRBV14,.,TGTGCCAGCAGCCAAGAGAGAACAGGTTTCGAGCAGTACTTC,CASSQERTGFEQYF
few,TRBJ1-5,TRBV12-2,.,TGTGCATCCTCGAGGGGCAGGGCCCTTGATCAGCCCCAGCATTTT,CASSRGRALDQPQHF
.,TRBJ1-5,TRBV19,.,TGTGCCAGTAACGACAGGAGTAATCAGCCCCAGCATTTT,CASNDRSNQPQHF
.,TRBJ2-7,TRBV9,.,TGTGCCAGCAGCGTAAGCGACACCAATTACGAGCAGTACTTC,CASSVSDTNYEQYF
.,TRBJ1-3,TRBV9,.,TGTGCCAGCCAAGGTTTACCGGGGTTAGGTGACTCTGGAAACACCATATATTTT,CASQGLPGLGDSGNTIYF
.,TRBJ2-2,TRBV4-3,.,TGCGCCAGCAGCCAAGTTGCTAAGGTCACCGGGGAGCTGTTTTTT,CASSQVAKVTGELFF
.,TRBJ2-3,TRBV6-1,.,TGTGCCAGCAGTGGGGCTCTTCCAGGGCCAGATACGCAGTATTTT,CASSGALPGPDTQYF
.,TRBJ2-7,TRBV11-3,.,TGTGCCAGCAGCTCTCCCCCCGGCGAGCAGTACTTC,CASSSPPGEQYF
once,TRBJ2-7,TRBV5-1,.,TGCGCCAGCAGCTTGGGGCAATCTTACCCTGTGAACGACGAGCAGTACTTC,CASSLGQSYPVNDEQYF
.,TRBJ1-5,TRBV5-1,.,TGCGCCAGCAGCTTGGCTGGAGGTCAGCCCCAGCATTTT,CASSLAGGQPQHF
once,TRBJ1-5,TRBV19,.,TGTGCCAGTAGGTCCCAGGGGAGTTATAGCAATCAGCCCCAGCATTTT,CASRSQGSYSNQPQHF
once,TRBJ2-7,TRBV11-2,.,TGTGCCAGCAGTCAGGACTGGCTGGAGCAGTACTTC,CASSQDWLEQYF
.,TRBJ1-2,TRBV9,.,TGTGCCAGCAGCGGAATCAGGAGAAATGGCTACACCTTC,CASSGIRRNGYTF
.,TRBJ1-3,TRBV30,.,TGTGCCTGGAGTAGTGGAACTCAGAGTGGAAACACCATATATTTT,CAWSSGTQSGNTIYF
.,TRBJ2-7,TRBV28,.,TGTGCTAGCCGGAGGGGCGCGTTCGACGAGCAGTACTTC,CASRRGAFDEQYF
once,TRBJ2-7,TRBV6-5,.,TGTGCCAGTTTTGGCGGATCCAACGAGCAGTACTTC,CASFGGSNEQYF
.,TRBJ2-3,TRBV9,TRBD2,TGTGCCAGCAGCGTTACTAGCGGAAGGACAGATACGCAGTATTTT,CASSVTSGRTDTQYF
.,TRBJ2-3,TRBV7-3,.,TGTGCCAGCAGCCGCCAGGGGTCTGCAGATACGCAGTATTTT,CASSRQGSADTQYF
.,TRBJ1-2,TRBV18,.,TGTGCCAGCTCACCGGACAGCAACTATGGCTACACCTTC,CASSPDSNYGYTF
.,TRBJ2-3,TRBV5-6,.,TGTGCCAGCAGCCTAAGCGGCCCTAGCACAGATACGCAGTATTTT,CASSLSGPSTDTQYF
once,TRBJ1-2,TRBV28,.,TGTGCCAGCAGTTTACAGCCTAACTATGGCTACACCTTC,CASSLQPNYGYTF
.,TRBJ2-5,TRBV27,TRBD2,TGTGCCAGCAGTCCTTCGGGGGGAAACCAAGAGACCCAGTACTTC,CASSPSGGNQETQYF
.,TRBJ1-5,TRBV7-2,TRBD1,TGTGCCAGCAGCTTAGGGGGACAGTCGAATCAGCCCCAGCATTTT,CASSLGGQSNQPQHF
once,TRBJ1-3,TRBV19,TRBD1,TGTGCCAGTACCTCGTGGGGAAAGGGGGCAAGAGGAAACACCATATATTTT,CASTSWGKGARGNTIYF
once,TRBJ2-7,TRBV11-3,TRBD2,TGTGCCAGCAGCTTCAGGGCGGGAGCCGAGCAGTACTTC,CASSFRAGAEQYF